These T cell receptor beta chains were read from a single sample in a study of PD-1 blockade in classical Hodgkin lymphoma. The assay was immunoSEQ multiplex PCR, and TCRdb's table has in-frame clones only and misses some. The profile shows roughly 70,000 clones, over 90% of them singletons. Sequencing was done on a sample of peripheral blood mononuclear cells (PBMCs). The receptors shown here come from a human donor with classical Hodgkin lymphoma. The CDR3 runs from the conserved cysteine through the conserved F or W. A D gene is named only where the DNA matches it firmly. Only some rows state a clone size, as once, few, many or a class for expanded clones.

>TRBD2|-|TRBJ2-3|TRBV7-9
CASSLIAGEAGLQYF
TGTGCCAGCAGCTTGATAGCGGGAGAGGCGGGTTTGCAGTATTTT
>TRBD1|-|TRBJ2-1|TRBV6-5
CASSYRGRYHNEQFF
TGTGCCAGCAGTTACAGGGGGCGGTACCACAATGAGCAGTTCTTC
>-|-|TRBJ2-5|TRBV28
CASSVAGQKETQYF
TGTGCCAGCAGTGTGGCGGGACAGAAAGAGACCCAGTACTTC
>-|-|TRBJ1-2|TRBV7-2
CASSLLGGGYDGYTF
TGTGCCAGCAGCTTATTAGGGGGAGGGTACGATGGCTACACCTTC
>-|-|TRBJ1-6|TRBV5-1
CASSLVDSSYNSPLHF
TGCGCCAGCAGCTTGGTTGATAGCTCCTATAATTCACCCCTCCACTTT
>-|-|TRBJ1-5|TRBV28
CASSPGLSPGQPQHF
TGTGCCAGCAGTCCCGGACTCAGCCCCGGTCAGCCCCAGCATTTT
>TRBD1|-|TRBJ2-3|TRBV10-1
CASSEARQGRADTQYF
TGCGCCAGCAGTGAGGCCCGACAGGGTAGAGCAGATACGCAGTATTTT
>-|-|TRBJ2-1|TRBV12-5
CASGLKTGSSYNEQFF
TGTGCTAGTGGTTTGAAAACGGGCAGCTCCTACAATGAGCAGTTCTTC
>-|-|TRBJ2-2|TRBV30
CAWNDSGELFF
TGTGCCTGGAATGATAGCGGGGAGCTGTTTTTT
>TRBD2|-|TRBJ2-3|TRBV5-1
CASSLVGLAETDTQYF
TGCGCCAGCAGCTTGGTAGGACTAGCGGAGACAGATACGCAGTATTTT
>-|-|TRBJ1-2|TRBV28
CASVTRRGAGGYTF
TGTGCCAGCGTCACCCGGAGAGGGGCGGGAGGCTACACCTTC
>TRBD1|-|TRBJ2-7|TRBV19
CASSPQGQGITDEQYF
TGTGCCAGTAGCCCCCAGGGACAGGGTATCACGGACGAGCAGTACTTC
>-|-|TRBJ2-3|TRBV25-1
CASRDRLSTDTQYF
TGTGCCAGCAGGGACAGACTAAGCACAGATACGCAGTATTTT
>TRBD2|-|TRBJ2-7|TRBV11-2
CASSSATSGNYEQYF
TGTGCCAGCAGCTCCGCGACTAGCGGGAACTACGAGCAGTACTTC
>TRBD2|-|TRBJ2-2|TRBV30
CAWRVAGATNTGELFF
TGTGCCTGGAGGGTAGCGGGAGCGACGAACACCGGGGAGCTGTTTTTT
>TRBD1|-|TRBJ1-2|TRBV5-1
CASSPGTGGYYGYTF
TGCGCCAGCAGCCCCGGGACAGGGGGTTATTATGGCTACACCTTC
>-|-|TRBJ2-7|TRBV10-3
CAIKAGSAYEQYF
TGTGCCATCAAGGCAGGGTCAGCCTACGAGCAGTACTTC
>TRBD1|-|TRBJ1-1|TRBV10-3
CAITMGQENTEAFF
TGTGCCATCACTATGGGACAGGAGAACACTGAAGCTTTCTTT
>-|-|TRBJ2-1|TRBV19
CASSPLRDIYNEQFF
TGTGCCAGTAGCCCTTTGAGAGATATATACAATGAGCAGTTCTTC
>-|-|TRBJ2-5|TRBV19
CASSRAVQETQYF
TGTGCCAGTTCGCGGGCAGTACAAGAGACCCAGTACTTC
>TRBD1|-|TRBJ2-7|TRBV5-1
CASSHAGTGTPYEQYF
TGCGCCAGCAGCCACGCCGGGACAGGAACACCCTACGAGCAGTACTTC
>-|once|TRBJ2-7|TRBV6-6
CASRSWGSSYEQYF
TGTGCCAGCAGAAGCTGGGGCAGCTCCTACGAGCAGTACTTC
>-|-|TRBJ1-2|TRBV5-4
CASRRVGRAQYGYTF
TGTGCCAGCAGAAGGGTTGGCCGGGCTCAATATGGCTACACCTTC
>-|-|TRBJ2-3|TRBV6-5
CASSLGGLTDTQYF
TGTGCCAGCAGCCTAGGGGGATTGACAGATACGCAGTATTTT
>-|-|TRBJ2-3|TRBV15
CATSTPGGGTDTQYF
TGTGCCACCAGCACCCCCGGAGGTGGGACAGATACGCAGTATTTT
>-|-|TRBJ2-5|TRBV6-5
CASSYSGVGETQYF
TGTGCCAGCAGTTACTCTGGGGTTGGGGAGACCCAGTACTTC
>TRBD2|-|TRBJ2-1|TRBV18
CASSPAGGFYNEQFF
TGTGCCAGCTCACCGGCGGGGGGCTTCTACAATGAGCAGTTCTTC
>-|few|TRBJ1-4|TRBV5-1
CASSLLGEKLFF
TGCGCCAGCAGCTTACTTGGGGAAAAACTGTTTTTT
>TRBD1|-|TRBJ1-2|TRBV7-8
CASSLQQGARVSRYGYTF
TGTGCCAGCAGCTTACAACAGGGGGCGAGGGTGTCCCGCTATGGCTACACCTTC
>-|-|TRBJ1-5|TRBV7-9
CASSSPGTGSQHF
TGTGCCAGCAGCAGTCCGGGTACCGGGTCCCAGCATTTT
>-|few|TRBJ1-2|TRBV5-4
CASSPDLNYGYTF
TGTGCCAGCAGCCCCGACCTTAACTATGGCTACACCTTC
>-|-|TRBJ1-6|TRBV5-4
CASSPWTEGSPLHF
TGTGCCAGCAGCCCCTGGACAGAGGGTTCACCCCTCCACTTT
>TRBD1|-|TRBJ1-2|TRBV7-9
CASSLQRPGQGISNYGYTF
TGTGCCAGCAGCTTACAACGCCCCGGACAGGGAATATCTAACTATGGCTACACCTTC
>TRBD2|-|TRBJ2-6|TRBV4-3
CASSQVPAGGSGANVLTF
TGCGCCAGCAGCCAAGTGCCAGCGGGAGGTTCTGGGGCCAACGTCCTGACTTTC
>TRBD2|-|TRBJ2-1|TRBV7-7
CASSRGERGPDNEQFF
TGTGCCAGCAGCCGTGGGGAGCGGGGGCCTGACAATGAGCAGTTCTTC
>-|few|TRBJ1-2|TRBV7-9
CASRRDKNYGYTF
TGTGCCAGCAGGCGGGACAAGAACTATGGCTACACCTTC
>-|-|TRBJ1-1|TRBV11-3
CASSLGSGEAFF
TGTGCCAGCAGCTTGGGTTCTGGTGAAGCTTTCTTT
>-|-|TRBJ2-7|TRBV29-1
CSALDEASYEQYF
TGCAGCGCTTTAGACGAAGCGAGCTACGAGCAGTACTTC
>-|-|TRBJ1-2|TRBV5-1
CASSRQDTGGIYGYTF
TGCGCCAGCAGCCGGCAGGACACCGGCGGAATCTATGGCTACACCTTC
>-|-|TRBJ2-5|TRBV5-1
CASSLGASGTETQYF
TGCGCCAGCAGCTTGGGGGCCTCCGGGACGGAGACCCAGTACTTC
>-|once|TRBJ2-7|TRBV2
CASRRLYEQYF
TGTGCCAGCAGGCGCCTCTACGAGCAGTACTTC